This T cell receptor beta chain was profiled in a study of vaccination and CD4 T cells after COVID-19. Study details: With several mild cases and one severe, convalescent patients were SARS-CoV-2 positive by nasal swab PCR. Control wells got either CEFX epitopes, HIV-1 Nef peptides, or no peptide at all.

As for time point: late sampling 161 to 241 days after vaccination in three convalescent patients. Noted treatment: roughly 10-day PBMC culture with coronavirus spike peptide pools or control peptides (ViraFEST assay). Before TCRs were sequenced, ViraFEST expanded antigen-specific T cells with peptide pools. Peptide pools at 8.5 to 10 ug/ml stimulated two million PBMCs per well with 10 IU/ml IL-2. The germline gives CDR1 LNHDA, CDR2 SQIVND (reference sequence). V was cut by 5 bases and J by 6 bases, with 13 bases left in between. The CDR3 consists of 13 residues. Note on this clonotype: Its target is not known.

Sequenced with the Oncomine TCR Beta short-read assay was DNA taken from cultured CD4+ T cells. One entry per CDR3 protein results from TCRdb running MiXCR on the PCR reads. This repertoire shows roughly 18,000 distinct CDR3 sequences, around 52% found once; its top ten account for about 18%. The receptor's source is a human donor who had recovered from COVID-19. The J gene is TRBJ1-1, the V gene TRBV19, with unresolved D. The material sequenced was CD4+ T cells from blood, cultured in vitro, taken about 7 months after SARS-CoV-2 vaccination. The CDR3 nucleotides are TGTGCCAGTAGTCCTCGAGGAGGATCTGAAGCTTTCTTT. Its protein is CASSPRGGSEAFF.